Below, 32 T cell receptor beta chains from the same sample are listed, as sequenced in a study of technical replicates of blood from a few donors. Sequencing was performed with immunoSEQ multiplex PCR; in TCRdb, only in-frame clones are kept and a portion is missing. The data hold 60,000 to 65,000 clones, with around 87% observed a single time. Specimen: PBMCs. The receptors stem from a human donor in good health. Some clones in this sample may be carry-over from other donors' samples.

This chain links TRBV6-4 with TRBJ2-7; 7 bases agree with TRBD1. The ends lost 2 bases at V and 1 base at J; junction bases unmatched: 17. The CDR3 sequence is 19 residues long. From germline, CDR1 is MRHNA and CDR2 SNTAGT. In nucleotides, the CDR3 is TGTGCCAGCAGTGACCATCGACCTTGGGGCAGGGGGTTTTCCTACGAGCAGTACTTC. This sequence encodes CASSDHRPWGRGFSYEQYF.

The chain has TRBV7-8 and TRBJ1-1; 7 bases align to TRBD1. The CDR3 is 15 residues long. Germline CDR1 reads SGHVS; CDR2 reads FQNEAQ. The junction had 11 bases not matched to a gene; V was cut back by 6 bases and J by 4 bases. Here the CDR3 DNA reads TGTGCCAGCAGATTGAACAGGGGTATGGGCACTGAAGCTTTCTTT. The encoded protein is CASRLNRGMGTEAFF.

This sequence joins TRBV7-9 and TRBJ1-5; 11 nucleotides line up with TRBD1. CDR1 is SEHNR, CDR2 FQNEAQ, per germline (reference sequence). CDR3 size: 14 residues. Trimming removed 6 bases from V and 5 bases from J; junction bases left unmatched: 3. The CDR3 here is CASSRTGGDQPQHF. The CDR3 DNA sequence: TGTGCCAGCAGTCGGACAGGGGGCGATCAGCCCCAGCATTTT.

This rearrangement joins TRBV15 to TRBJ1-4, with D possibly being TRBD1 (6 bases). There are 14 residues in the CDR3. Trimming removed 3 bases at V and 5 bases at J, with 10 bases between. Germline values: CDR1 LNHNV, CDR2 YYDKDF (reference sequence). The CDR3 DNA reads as TGTGCCACCAGCAGGACAGGTCGAAATGAAAAACTGTTTTTT. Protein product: CATSRTGRNEKLFF.

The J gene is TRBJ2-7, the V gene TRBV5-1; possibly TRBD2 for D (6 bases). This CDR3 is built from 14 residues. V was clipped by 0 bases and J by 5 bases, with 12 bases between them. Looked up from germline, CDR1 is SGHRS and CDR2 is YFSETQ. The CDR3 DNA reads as TGCGCCAGCAGCTTGGCTGGGGGGACGGACGAGCAGTACTTC. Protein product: CASSLAGGTDEQYF.

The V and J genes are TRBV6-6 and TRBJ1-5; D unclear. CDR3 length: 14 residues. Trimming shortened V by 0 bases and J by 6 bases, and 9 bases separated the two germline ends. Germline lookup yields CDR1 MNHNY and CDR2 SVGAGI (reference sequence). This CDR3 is CASSYSVGSQPQHF. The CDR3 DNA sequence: TGTGCCAGCAGTTACTCGGTTGGGAGTCAGCCCCAGCATTTT.

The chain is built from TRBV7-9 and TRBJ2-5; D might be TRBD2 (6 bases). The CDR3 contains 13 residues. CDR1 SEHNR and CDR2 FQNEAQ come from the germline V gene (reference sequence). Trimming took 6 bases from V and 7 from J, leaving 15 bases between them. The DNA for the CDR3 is TGTGCCAGCAGTTCCTGGCGGGACGGGACCCAGTACTTC. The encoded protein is CASSSWRDGTQYF. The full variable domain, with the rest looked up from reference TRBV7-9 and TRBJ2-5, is DTGVSQNPRHKITKRGQNVTFRCDPISEHNRLYWYRQTLGQGPEFLTYFQNEAQLEKSRLLSDRFSAERPKGSFSTLEIQRTEQGDSAMYLCASSSWRDGTQYFGPGTRLLVL.

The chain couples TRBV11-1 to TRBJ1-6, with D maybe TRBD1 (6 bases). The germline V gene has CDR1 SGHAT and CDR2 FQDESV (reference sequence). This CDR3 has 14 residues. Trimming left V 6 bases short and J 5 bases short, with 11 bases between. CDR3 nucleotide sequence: TGTGCCAGCAGTTGGACAGATAATAATTCACCCCTCCACTTT. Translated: CASSWTDNNSPLHF.

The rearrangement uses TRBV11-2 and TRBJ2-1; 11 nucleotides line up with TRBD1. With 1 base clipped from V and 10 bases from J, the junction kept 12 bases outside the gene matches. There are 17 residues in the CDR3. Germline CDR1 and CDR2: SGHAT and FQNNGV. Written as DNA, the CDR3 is TGTGCCAGCAGCTTAGTATGGTCGGGGACAGGGGGAATCGAGCAGTTCTTC. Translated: CASSLVWSGTGGIEQFF.

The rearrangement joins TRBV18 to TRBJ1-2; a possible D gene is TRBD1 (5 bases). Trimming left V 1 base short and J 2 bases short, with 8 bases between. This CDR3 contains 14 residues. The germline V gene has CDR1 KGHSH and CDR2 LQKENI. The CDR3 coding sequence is TGTGCCAGCTCACCACGGGGCGCAAACTATGGCTACACCTTC. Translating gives CASSPRGANYGYTF.

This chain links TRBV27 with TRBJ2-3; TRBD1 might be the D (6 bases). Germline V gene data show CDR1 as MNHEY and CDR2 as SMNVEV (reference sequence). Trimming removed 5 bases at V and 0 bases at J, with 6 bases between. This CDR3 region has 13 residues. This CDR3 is CASSQGSTDTQYF. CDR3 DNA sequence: TGTGCCAGCAGTCAGGGGAGCACAGATACGCAGTATTTT.

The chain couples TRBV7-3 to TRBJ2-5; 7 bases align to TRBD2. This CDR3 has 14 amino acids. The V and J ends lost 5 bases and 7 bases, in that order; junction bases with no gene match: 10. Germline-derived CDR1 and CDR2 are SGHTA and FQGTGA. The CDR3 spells CASSPWGGEGTQYF. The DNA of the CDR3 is TGTGCCAGCAGCCCCTGGGGGGGGGAGGGGACCCAGTACTTC.

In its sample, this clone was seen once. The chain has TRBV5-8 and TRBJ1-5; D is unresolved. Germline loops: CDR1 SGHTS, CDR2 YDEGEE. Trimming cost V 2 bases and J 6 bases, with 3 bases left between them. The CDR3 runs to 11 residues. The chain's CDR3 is CASSFIQPQHF. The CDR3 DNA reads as TGTGCCAGCAGCTTCATTCAGCCCCAGCATTTT.

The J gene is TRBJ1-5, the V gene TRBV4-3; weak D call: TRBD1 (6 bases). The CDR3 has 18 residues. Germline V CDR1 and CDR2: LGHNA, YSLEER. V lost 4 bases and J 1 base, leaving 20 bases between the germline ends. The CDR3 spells CASSPGPTGPRSNQPQHF. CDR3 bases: TGCGCCAGCAGCCCAGGACCTACAGGGCCTCGCAGCAATCAGCCCCAGCATTTT.

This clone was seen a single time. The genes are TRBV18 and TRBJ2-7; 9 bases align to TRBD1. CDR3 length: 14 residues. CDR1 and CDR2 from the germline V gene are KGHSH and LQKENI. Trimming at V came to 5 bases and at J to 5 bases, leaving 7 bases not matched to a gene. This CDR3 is CASSSDRGENEQYF. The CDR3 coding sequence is TGTGCCAGCTCATCGGACAGGGGCGAGAACGAGCAGTACTTC. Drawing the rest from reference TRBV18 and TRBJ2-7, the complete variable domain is NAGVMQNPRHLVRRRGQEARLRCSPMKGHSHVYWYRQLPEEGLKFMVYLQKENIIDESGMPKERFSAEFPKEGPSILRIQQVVRGDSAAYFCASSSDRGENEQYFGPGTRLTVT.

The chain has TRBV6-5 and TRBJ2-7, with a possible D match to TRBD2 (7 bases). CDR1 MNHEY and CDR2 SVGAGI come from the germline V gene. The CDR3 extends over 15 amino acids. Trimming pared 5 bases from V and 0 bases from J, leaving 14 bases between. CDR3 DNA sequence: TGTGCCAGCAGTCTCCATCGGGGGGCCTCCTACGAGCAGTACTTC. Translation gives CASSLHRGASYEQYF.

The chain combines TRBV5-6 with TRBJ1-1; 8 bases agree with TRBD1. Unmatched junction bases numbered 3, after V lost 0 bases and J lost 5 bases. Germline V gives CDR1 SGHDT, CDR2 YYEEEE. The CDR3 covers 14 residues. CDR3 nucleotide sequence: TGTGCCAGCAGCTTGGGACAGGGGAAGACTGAAGCTTTCTTT. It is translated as CASSLGQGKTEAFF. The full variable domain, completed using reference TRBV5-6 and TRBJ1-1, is DAGVTQSPTHLIKTRGQQVTLRCSPKSGHDTVSWYQQALGQGPQFIFQYYEEEERQRGNFPDRFSGHQFPNYSSELNVNALLLGDSALYLCASSLGQGKTEAFFGQGTRLTVV.

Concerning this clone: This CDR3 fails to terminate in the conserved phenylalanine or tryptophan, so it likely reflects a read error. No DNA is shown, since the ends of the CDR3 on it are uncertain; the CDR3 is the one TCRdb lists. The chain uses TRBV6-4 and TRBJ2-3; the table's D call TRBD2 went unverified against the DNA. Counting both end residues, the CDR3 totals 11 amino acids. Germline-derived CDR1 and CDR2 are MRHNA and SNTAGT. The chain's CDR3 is CASSASGVGRC.

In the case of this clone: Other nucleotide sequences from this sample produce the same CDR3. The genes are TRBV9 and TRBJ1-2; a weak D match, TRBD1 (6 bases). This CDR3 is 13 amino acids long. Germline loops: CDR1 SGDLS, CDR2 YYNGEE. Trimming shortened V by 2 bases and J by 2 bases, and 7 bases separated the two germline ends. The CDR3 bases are TGTGCCAGCAGCGTTGACAGGAACTATGGCTACACCTTC. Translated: CASSVDRNYGYTF.

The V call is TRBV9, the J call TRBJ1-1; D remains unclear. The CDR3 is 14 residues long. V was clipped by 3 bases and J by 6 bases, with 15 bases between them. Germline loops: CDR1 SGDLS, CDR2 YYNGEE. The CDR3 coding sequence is TGTGCCAGCAGCGGCGCGGCGACCAGCGCTGAAGCTTTCTTT. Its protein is CASSGAATSAEAFF. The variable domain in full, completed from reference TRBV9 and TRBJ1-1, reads DSGVTQTPKHLITATGQRVTLRCSPRSGDLSVYWYQQSLDQGLQFLIQYYNGEERAKGNILERFSAQQFPDLHSELNLSSLELGDSALYFCASSGAATSAEAFFGQGTRLTVV.

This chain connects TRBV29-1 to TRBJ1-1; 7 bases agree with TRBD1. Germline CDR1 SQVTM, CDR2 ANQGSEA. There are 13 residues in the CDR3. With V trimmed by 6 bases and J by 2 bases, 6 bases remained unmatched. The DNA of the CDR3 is TGCAGCGTGAGGACAGGACGTAACACTGAAGCTTTCTTT. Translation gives CSVRTGRNTEAFF.

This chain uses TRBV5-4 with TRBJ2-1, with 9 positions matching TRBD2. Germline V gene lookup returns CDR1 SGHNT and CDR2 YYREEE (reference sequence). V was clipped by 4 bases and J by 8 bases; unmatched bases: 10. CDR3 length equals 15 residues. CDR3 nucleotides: TGTGCCAGCAGCCCAAGCGGGAGGAGGCGGGATGAGCAGTTCTTC. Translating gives CASSPSGRRRDEQFF. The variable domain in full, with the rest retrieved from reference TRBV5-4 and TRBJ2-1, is ETGVTQSPTHLIKTRGQQVTLRCSSQSGHNTVSWYQQALGQGPQFIFQYYREEENGRGNFPPRFSGLQFPNYSSELNVNALELDDSALYLCASSPSGRRRDEQFFGPGTRLTVL.

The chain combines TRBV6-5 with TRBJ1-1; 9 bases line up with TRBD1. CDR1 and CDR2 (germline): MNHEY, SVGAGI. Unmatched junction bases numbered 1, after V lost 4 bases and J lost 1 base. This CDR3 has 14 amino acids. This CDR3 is CASSWGQGNTEAFF. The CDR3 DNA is TGTGCCAGCAGTTGGGGACAGGGGAACACTGAAGCTTTCTTT.

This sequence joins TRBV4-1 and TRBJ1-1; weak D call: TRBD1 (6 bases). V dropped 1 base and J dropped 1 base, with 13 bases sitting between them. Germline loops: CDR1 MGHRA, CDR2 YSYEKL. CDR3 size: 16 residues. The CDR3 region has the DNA TGCGCCAGCAGCCAAGGCCCGGGGGGGCCGAACACTGAAGCTTTCTTT. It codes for CASSQGPGGPNTEAFF.

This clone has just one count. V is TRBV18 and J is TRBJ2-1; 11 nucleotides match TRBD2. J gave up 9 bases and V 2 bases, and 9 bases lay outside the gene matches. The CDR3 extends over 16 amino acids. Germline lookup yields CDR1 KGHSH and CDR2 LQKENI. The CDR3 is CASSPDVTSGRGEQFF. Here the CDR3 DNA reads TGTGCCAGCTCACCAGATGTAACTAGCGGGAGAGGTGAGCAGTTCTTC.

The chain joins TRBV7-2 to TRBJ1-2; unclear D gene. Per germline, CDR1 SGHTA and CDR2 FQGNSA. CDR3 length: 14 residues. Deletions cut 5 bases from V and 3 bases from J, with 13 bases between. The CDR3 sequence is CASSPAGSDYGYTF. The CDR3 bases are TGTGCCAGCAGCCCCGCAGGCTCCGACTATGGCTACACCTTC. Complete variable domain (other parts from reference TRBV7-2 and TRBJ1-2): GAGVSQSPSNKVTEKGKDVELRCDPISGHTALYWYRQSLGQGLEFLIYFQGNSAPDKSGLPSDRFSAERTGGSVSTLTIQRTQQEDSAVYLCASSPAGSDYGYTFGSGTRLTVV.

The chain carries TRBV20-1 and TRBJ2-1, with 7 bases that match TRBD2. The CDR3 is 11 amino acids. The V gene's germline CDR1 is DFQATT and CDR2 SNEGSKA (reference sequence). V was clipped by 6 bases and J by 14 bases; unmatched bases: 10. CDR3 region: CSAQEAGLEFF. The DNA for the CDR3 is TGCAGTGCCCAAGAAGCGGGGTTAGAGTTCTTC.

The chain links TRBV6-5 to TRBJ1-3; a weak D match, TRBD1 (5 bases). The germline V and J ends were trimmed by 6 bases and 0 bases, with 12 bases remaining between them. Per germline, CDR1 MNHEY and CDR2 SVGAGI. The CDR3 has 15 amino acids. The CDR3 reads CASRAHRFSGNTIYF. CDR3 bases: TGTGCCAGCAGAGCCCACAGGTTCTCTGGAAACACCATATATTTT.

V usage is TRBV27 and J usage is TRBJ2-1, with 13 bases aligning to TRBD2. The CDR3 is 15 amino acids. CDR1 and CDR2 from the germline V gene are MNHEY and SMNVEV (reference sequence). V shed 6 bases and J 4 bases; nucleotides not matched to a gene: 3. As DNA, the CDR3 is TGTGCCAGCAGCACGGGACTAGCGGGGTACAATGAGCAGTTCTTC. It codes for CASSTGLAGYNEQFF.

CDR3 region: CASSRTGTGYGYTF. The CDR3 DNA reads as TGTGCCAGTAGCCGAACAGGGACGGGCTATGGCTACACCTTC. This sequence joins TRBV19 and TRBJ1-2; the D gene is possibly TRBD1 (6 bases). The CDR3 has 14 amino acids. Looked up from germline, CDR1 is LNHDA and CDR2 is SQIVND (reference sequence). V was clipped by 6 bases and J by 4 bases, with 15 bases between them.

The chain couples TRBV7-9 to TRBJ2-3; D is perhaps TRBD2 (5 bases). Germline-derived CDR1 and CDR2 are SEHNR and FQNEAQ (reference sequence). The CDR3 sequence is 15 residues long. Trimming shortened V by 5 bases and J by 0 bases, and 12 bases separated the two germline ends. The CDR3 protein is CASSRTASSTDTQYF. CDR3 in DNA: TGTGCCAGCAGCCGGACTGCGAGTAGCACAGATACGCAGTATTTT. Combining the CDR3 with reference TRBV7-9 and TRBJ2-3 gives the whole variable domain DTGVSQNPRHKITKRGQNVTFRCDPISEHNRLYWYRQTLGQGPEFLTYFQNEAQLEKSRLLSDRFSAERPKGSFSTLEIQRTEQGDSAMYLCASSRTASSTDTQYFGPGTRLTVL.

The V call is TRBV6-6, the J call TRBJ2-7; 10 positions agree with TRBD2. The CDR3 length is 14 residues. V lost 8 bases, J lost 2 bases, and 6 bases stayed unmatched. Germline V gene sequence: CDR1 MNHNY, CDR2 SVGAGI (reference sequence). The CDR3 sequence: CASGRTSGPYEQYF. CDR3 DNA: TGTGCCAGCGGCAGGACTAGCGGACCCTACGAGCAGTACTTC.